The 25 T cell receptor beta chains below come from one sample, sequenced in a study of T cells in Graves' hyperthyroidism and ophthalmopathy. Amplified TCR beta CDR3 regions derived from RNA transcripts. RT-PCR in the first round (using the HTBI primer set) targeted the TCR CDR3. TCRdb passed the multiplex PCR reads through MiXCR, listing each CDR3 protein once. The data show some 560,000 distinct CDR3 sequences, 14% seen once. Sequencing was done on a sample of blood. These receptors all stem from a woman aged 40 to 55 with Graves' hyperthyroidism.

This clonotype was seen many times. The CDR3 DNA reads as TGTGCCAGCAGCCGGTCCGGACTAGCTTTTAGCTCCTACGAGCAGTACTTC. Translation gives CASSRSGLAFSSYEQYF. The chain joins TRBV3-1 to TRBJ2-7; 8 bases map to TRBD2. The CDR3 spans 17 residues. V lost 4 bases to trimming and J lost 0 bases; unmatched junction nucleotides: 11. Germline V gives CDR1 LGHDT, CDR2 YNNKEL (reference sequence).

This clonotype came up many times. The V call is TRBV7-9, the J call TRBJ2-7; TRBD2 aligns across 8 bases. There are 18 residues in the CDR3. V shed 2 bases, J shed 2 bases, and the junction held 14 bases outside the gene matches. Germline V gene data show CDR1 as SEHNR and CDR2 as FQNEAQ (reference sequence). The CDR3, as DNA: TGTGCCAGCAGCTTACCCTCGGATGTTTCCGGGAGGGCCTACGAGCAGTACTTC. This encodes CASSLPSDVSGRAYEQYF.

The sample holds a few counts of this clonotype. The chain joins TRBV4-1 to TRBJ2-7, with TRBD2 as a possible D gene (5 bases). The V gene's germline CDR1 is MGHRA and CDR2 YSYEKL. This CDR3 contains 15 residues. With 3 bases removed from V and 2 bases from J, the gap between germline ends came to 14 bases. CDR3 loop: CASSHPSGMTYEQYF. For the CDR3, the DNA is TGCGCCAGCAGCCATCCCTCCGGGATGACCTACGAGCAGTACTTC.

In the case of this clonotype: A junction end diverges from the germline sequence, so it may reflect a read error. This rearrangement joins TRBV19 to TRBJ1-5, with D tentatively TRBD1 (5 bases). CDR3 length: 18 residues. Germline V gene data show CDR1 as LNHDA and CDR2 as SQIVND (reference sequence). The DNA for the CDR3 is TGTGCCAGTAGGCGATTGGGGACCGCTGTAAATAGCAATCAGCCCCGGCATTTT. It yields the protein CASRRLGTAVNSNQPRHF.

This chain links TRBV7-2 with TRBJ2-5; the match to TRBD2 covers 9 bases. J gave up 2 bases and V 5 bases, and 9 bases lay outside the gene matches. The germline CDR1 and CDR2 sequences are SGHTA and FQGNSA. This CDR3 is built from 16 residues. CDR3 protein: CASSVHGAGGQETQYF. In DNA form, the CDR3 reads TGTGCCAGCAGCGTCCATGGGGCGGGAGGGCAAGAGACCCAGTACTTC. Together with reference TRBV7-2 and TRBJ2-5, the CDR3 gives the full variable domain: GAGVSQSPSNKVTEKGKDVELRCDPISGHTALYWYRQSLGQGLEFLIYFQGNSAPDKSGLPSDRFSAERTGGSVSTLTIQRTQQEDSAVYLCASSVHGAGGQETQYFGPGTRLLVL.

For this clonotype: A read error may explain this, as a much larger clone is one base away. The CDR3 protein is CTSSRGQSYNSPLHF. In DNA, the CDR3 is TGTACCAGCAGCCGAGGACAGAGCTATAATTCACCCCTCCACTTT. The chain employs TRBV3-1 and TRBJ1-6, with D maybe TRBD1 (6 bases). The CDR3 is 15 residues long. Germline V gives CDR1 LGHDT, CDR2 YNNKEL (reference sequence).

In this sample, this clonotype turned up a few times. The CDR3 loop is CSARDQGQGWGTSEAFF. CDR3 DNA sequence: TGCAGTGCTAGAGATCAAGGACAGGGGTGGGGGACATCTGAAGCTTTCTTT. The V and J genes are TRBV20-1 and TRBJ1-1; 9 bases are shared with TRBD1. V was pared by 0 bases and J by 6 bases, with 14 bases of the junction left unmatched. Germline loops: CDR1 DFQATT, CDR2 SNEGSKA (reference sequence). CDR3 length: 17 amino acids.

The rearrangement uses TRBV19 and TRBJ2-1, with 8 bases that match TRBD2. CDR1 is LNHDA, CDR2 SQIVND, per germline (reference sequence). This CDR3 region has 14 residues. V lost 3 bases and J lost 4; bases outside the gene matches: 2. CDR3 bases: TGTGCCAGTAGTATGCGGGAGGCGTACAATGAGCAGTTCTTC. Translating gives CASSMREAYNEQFF.

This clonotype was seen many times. The CDR3 DNA sequence: TGTGCCAGCAGCTTAGGGGCTAGCGGGAGAAGGAATGAGCAGTTCTTC. This sequence encodes CASSLGASGRRNEQFF. V is TRBV7-2 and J is TRBJ2-1, with TRBD2 identical over 10 bases. Germline CDR1 SGHTA, CDR2 FQGNSA. Losses at the gene ends were 1 base for V and 7 bases for J; bases not matched to a gene: 7. The CDR3 is 16 residues long.

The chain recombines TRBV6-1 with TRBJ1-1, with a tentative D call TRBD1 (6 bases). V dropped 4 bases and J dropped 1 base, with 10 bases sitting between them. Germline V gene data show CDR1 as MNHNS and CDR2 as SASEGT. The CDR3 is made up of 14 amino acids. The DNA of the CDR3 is TGTGCCAGCAGTGGCATACAGGGGAACACTGAAGCTTTCTTT. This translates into CASSGIQGNTEAFF.

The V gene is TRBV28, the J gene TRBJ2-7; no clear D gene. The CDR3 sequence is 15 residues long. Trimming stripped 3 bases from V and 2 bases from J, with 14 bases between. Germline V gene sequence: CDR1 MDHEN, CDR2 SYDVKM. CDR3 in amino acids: CASSFRPPPAYEQYF. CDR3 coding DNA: TGTGCCAGCAGTTTTAGACCTCCTCCAGCCTACGAGCAGTACTTC.

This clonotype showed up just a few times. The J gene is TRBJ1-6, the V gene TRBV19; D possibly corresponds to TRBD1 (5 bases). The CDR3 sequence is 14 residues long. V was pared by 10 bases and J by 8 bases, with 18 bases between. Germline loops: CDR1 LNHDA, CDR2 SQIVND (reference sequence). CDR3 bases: TGTGCCACCCAATTCGGGGCTGGGGATTCACCCCTCCACTTT. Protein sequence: CATQFGAGDSPLHF.

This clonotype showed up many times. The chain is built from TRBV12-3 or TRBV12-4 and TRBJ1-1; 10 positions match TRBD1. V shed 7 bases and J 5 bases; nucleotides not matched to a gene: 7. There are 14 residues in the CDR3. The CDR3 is CASIQTGGYTEAFF. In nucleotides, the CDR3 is TGTGCCAGCATCCAGACAGGGGGCTATACTGAAGCTTTCTTT.

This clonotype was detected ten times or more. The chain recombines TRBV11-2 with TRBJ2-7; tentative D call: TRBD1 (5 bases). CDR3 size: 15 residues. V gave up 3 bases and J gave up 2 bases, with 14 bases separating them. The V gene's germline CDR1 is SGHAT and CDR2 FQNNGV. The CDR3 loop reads CASSLRWGKTYEQYF. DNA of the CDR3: TGTGCCAGCAGCTTGCGATGGGGCAAAACCTACGAGCAGTACTTC.

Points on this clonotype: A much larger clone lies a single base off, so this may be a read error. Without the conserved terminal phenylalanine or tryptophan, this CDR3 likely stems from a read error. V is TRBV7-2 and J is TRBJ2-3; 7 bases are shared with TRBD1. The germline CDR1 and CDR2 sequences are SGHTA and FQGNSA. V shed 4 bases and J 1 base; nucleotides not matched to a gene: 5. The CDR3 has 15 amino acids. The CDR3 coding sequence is TGTGCCAGCAGCTCACAGGGGATCGGCACAGATACGCAGTATCTT. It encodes CASSSQGIGTDTQYL.

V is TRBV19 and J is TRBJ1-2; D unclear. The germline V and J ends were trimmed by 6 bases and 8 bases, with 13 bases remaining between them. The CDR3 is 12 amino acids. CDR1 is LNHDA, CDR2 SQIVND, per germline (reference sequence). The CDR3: CASSPQSWGYTF. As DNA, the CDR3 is TGTGCCAGTAGCCCCCAGAGTTGGGGCTACACCTTC.

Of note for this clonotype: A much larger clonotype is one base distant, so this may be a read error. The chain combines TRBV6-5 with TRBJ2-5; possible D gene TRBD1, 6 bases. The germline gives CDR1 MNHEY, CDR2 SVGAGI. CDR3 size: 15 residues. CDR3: CASSYVRGGQEAQYF. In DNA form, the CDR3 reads TGTGCCAGCAGTTACGTCAGGGGTGGGCAAGAGGCCCAGTACTTC.

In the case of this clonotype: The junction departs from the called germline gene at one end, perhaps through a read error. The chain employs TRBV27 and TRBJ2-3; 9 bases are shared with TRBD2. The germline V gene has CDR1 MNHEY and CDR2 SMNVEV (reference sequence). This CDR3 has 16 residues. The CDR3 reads CASSLRGLASTGTQYF. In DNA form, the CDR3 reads TGTGCCAGCAGTTTAAGGGGACTAGCTTCCACAGGTACGCAGTATTTT.

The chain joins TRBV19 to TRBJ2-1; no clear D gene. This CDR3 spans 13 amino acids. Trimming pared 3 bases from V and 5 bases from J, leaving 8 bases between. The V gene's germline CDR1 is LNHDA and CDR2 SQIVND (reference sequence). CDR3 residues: CASSITPNNEQFF. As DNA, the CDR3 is TGTGCCAGTAGTATCACTCCCAACAATGAGCAGTTCTTC.

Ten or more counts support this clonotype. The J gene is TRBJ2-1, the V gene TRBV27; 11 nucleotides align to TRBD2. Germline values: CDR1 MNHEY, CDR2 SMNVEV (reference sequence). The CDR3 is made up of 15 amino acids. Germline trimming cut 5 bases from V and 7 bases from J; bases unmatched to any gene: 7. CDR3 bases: TGTGCCAGCAGTCTTAGCGGGAGGGCGAGGAATGAGCAGTTCTTC. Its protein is CASSLSGRARNEQFF.

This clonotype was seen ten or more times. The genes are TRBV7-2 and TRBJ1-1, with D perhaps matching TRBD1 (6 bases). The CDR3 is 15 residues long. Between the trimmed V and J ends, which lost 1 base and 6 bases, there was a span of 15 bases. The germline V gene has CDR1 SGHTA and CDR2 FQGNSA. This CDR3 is CASSLVGGRTAEAFF. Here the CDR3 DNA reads TGTGCCAGCAGCTTAGTTGGGGGGCGGACAGCTGAAGCTTTCTTT.

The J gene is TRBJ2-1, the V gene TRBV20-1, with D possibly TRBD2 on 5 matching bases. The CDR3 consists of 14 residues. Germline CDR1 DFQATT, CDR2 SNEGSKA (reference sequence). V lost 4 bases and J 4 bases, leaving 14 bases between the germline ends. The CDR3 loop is CSANPSGSYNEQFF. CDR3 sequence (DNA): TGCAGTGCTAATCCTAGTGGGAGTTACAATGAGCAGTTCTTC.

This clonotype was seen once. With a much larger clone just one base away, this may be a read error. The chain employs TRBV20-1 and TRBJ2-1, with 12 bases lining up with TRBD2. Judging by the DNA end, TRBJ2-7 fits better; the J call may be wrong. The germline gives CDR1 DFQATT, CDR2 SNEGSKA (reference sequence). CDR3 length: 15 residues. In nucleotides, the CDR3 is TGCAGTGCCTTGTCTAGCGGGAGGGGGGGGAATGAGCAGTACTTC. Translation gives CSALSSGRGGNEQYF.

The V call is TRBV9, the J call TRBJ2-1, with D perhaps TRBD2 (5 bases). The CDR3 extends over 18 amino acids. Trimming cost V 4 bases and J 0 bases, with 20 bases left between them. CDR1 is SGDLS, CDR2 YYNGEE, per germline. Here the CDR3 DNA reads TGTGCCAGCAGCTCCCCGACCAGCGGATTAAGCTCCTACAATGAGCAGTTCTTC. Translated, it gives CASSSPTSGLSSYNEQFF.

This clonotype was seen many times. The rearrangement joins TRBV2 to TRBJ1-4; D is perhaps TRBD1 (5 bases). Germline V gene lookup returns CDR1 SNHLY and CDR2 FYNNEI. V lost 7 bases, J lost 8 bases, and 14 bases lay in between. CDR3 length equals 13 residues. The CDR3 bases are TGTGCCAGCACTGGCTGGGAGGGGGAAAAACTGTTTTTT. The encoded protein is CASTGWEGEKLFF. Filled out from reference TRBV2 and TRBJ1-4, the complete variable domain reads EPEVTQTPSHQVTQMGQEVILRCVPISNHLYFYWYRQILGQKVEFLVSFYNNEISEKSEIFDDQFSVERPDGSNFTLKIRSTKLEDSAMYFCASTGWEGEKLFFGSGTQLSVL.